Each of the 3 T cell receptor beta chains below was sequenced from the same sample in a study of OX40 agonist ivuxolimab in advanced cancers. Clones were sequenced by immunoSEQ multiplex PCR, and TCRdb holds only the in-frame ones, with some missing. The profile shows tens of thousands of clones, approximately 80% of them singletons. The starting material was CD4+ or CD8+ T cells sorted from blood, obtained in a trial of the OX40 agonist ivuxolimab. These receptors were obtained from an adult with an advanced solid tumor such as melanoma, head and neck, liver or kidney cancer.

This chain links TRBV29-1 with TRBJ2-2, with D perhaps matching TRBD1 or TRBD2 (5 bases each). The germline V gene encodes CDR1 SQVTM and CDR2 ANQGSEA. Trimming shortened V by 7 bases and J by 7 bases, and 19 bases separated the two germline ends. This CDR3 is built from 14 residues. The CDR3 protein is CSASRGVSIGELFF. DNA for the CDR3: TGCAGCGCCTCAAGGGGAGTTTCGATCGGGGAGCTGTTTTTT.

The genes are TRBV7-9 and TRBJ1-1; D uncertain. There are 13 residues in the CDR3. CDR1 SEHNR and CDR2 FQNEAQ come from the germline V gene (reference sequence). V lost 1 base and J 8 bases, leaving 11 bases between the germline ends. In DNA form, the CDR3 reads TGTGCCAGCAGCTTAGTGAGGAGTAGAGAAGCTTTCTTT. Protein: CASSLVRSREAFF.

This chain connects TRBV10-3 to TRBJ2-5, with 11 bases lining up with TRBD2. CDR3 length: 15 amino acids. The V gene end was trimmed by 5 bases and the J gene end by 1 base; junction bases not matched to a gene: 3. Germline V lookup: CDR1 ENHRY, CDR2 SYGVKD. CDR3 loop: CAISPTSGVQETQYF. CDR3 in DNA: TGTGCCATCAGTCCGACTAGCGGGGTCCAAGAGACCCAGTACTTC.